These 30 T cell receptor beta chains originate from one sample sequenced in a study of blood T cell repertoires in COVID-19. Profiling relied on immunoSEQ multiplex PCR, and the TCRdb table lists in-frame clones only, not all of them. The sample includes about 250,000 clones, roughly 87% of them seen just once. The source material was PBMCs or T cells enriched from blood (not recorded which). The receptor source for this set is a woman under 40 with acute COVID-19.

The V call is TRBV19, the J call TRBJ1-5, with D tentatively TRBD1 (5 bases). Trimming cost V 3 bases and J 8 bases, with 11 bases left between them. Germline V gene sequence: CDR1 LNHDA, CDR2 SQIVND (reference sequence). There are 13 residues in the CDR3. This chain's CDR3 is CASSIGGGKPQHF. The DNA of the CDR3 is TGTGCCAGTAGTATTGGGGGGGGGAAGCCCCAGCATTTT. Drawing the rest from reference TRBV19 and TRBJ1-5, the complete variable domain is DGGITQSPKYLFRKEGQNVTLSCEQNLNHDAMYWYRQDPGQGLRLIYYSQIVNDFQKGDIAEGYSVSREKKESFPLTVTSAQKNPTAFYLCASSIGGGKPQHFGDGTRLSIL.

CDR3: CARGGVCLEPQHF. CDR3 DNA sequence: TGTGCCAGAGGGGGGGTATGTCTTGAGCCCCAGCATTTT. This chain joins TRBV5-3 and TRBJ1-5, with D possibly TRBD1 on 5 matching bases. TRBV5-3 counts as an open reading frame of uncertain function. Trimming shortened V by 7 bases and J by 8 bases, and 16 bases separated the two germline ends. The CDR3 totals 13 residues.

J is TRBJ2-2 and V is TRBV7-2; D is unclear. CDR3 size: 13 residues. The V end lost 3 bases, the J end lost 5 bases, and 7 bases lay between the germline ends. CDR1 SGHTA and CDR2 FQGNSA come from the germline V gene. The DNA for the CDR3 is TGTGCCAGCAGCTTCGACTCGACCGGGGAGCTGTTTTTT. This encodes CASSFDSTGELFF.

This clone showed up just once. The chain has TRBV28 and TRBJ2-7, with TRBD1 matching 9 bases. The CDR3 extends over 15 amino acids. The germline V gene encodes CDR1 MDHEN and CDR2 SYDVKM. The V and J ends lost 6 bases and 3 bases, in that order; junction bases with no gene match: 9. The CDR3 spells CASSVPGQGLYEQYF. DNA for the CDR3: TGTGCCAGCAGCGTACCGGGACAGGGTCTCTACGAGCAGTACTTC. The whole variable domain, filled in from reference TRBV28 and TRBJ2-7, reads DVKVTQSSRYLVKRTGEKVFLECVQDMDHENMFWYRQDPGLGLRLIYFSYDVKMKEKGDIPEGYSVSREKKERFSLILESASTNQTSMYLCASSVPGQGLYEQYFGPGTRLTVT.

This clone was counted only a few times. The sample has other DNA sequences that encode this CDR3 too. Written as DNA, the CDR3 is TGTGCCAGCAGTGAAGACAGAAACACTGAAGCTTTCTTT. Amino acids: CASSEDRNTEAFF. This chain joins TRBV2 and TRBJ1-1, with unresolved D. Per the germline V gene, CDR1 is SNHLY and CDR2 is FYNNEI. The CDR3 runs to 13 residues. With 1 base removed from V and 2 bases from J, the gap between germline ends came to 5 bases.

The CDR3 region is CASSPGGNGELFF. CDR3 nucleotides: TGTGCCAGCAGCCCTGGCGGTAACGGGGAGCTGTTTTTT. This sequence joins TRBV7-8 and TRBJ2-2; no firm D call. This CDR3 contains 13 residues. Trimming stripped 5 bases from V and 7 bases from J, with 11 bases between. The germline V gene has CDR1 SGHVS and CDR2 FQNEAQ.

The chain has TRBV7-3 and TRBJ2-4; the D gene is possibly TRBD2 (6 bases). CDR1 is SGHTA, CDR2 FQGTGA, per germline. V lost 0 bases and J 8 bases, leaving 14 bases between the germline ends. The CDR3 has 15 residues. CDR3 sequence: CASSLTGGRLDIQYF. CDR3 nucleotides: TGTGCCAGCAGCTTAACCGGGGGACGACTGGACATTCAGTACTTC.

The V call is TRBV19, the J call TRBJ1-5; tentatively, D is TRBD1 (5 bases). V was clipped by 7 bases and J by 4 bases, with 14 bases between them. Per germline, CDR1 LNHDA and CDR2 SQIVND (reference sequence). The CDR3 spans 14 residues. The CDR3 is CASTFGGTNQPQHF. CDR3 coding DNA: TGTGCCAGTACTTTTGGGGGGACGAATCAGCCCCAGCATTTT.

The chain links TRBV7-8 to TRBJ1-4; 7 bases fit TRBD1. CDR3 length: 16 amino acids. The germline CDR1 and CDR2 sequences are SGHVS and FQNEAQ. The ends lost 1 base at V and 4 bases at J; junction bases unmatched: 6. CDR3 residues: CASSLVSTGINEKLFF. The CDR3 bases are TGTGCCAGCAGCTTAGTTTCGACAGGGATTAATGAAAAACTGTTTTTT.

This chain links TRBV27 with TRBJ1-4; 9 bases are shared with TRBD1. Germline V gene lookup returns CDR1 MNHEY and CDR2 SMNVEV (reference sequence). The CDR3 consists of 15 residues. The ends lost 7 bases at V and 5 bases at J; junction bases unmatched: 8. The CDR3 sequence: CASKNLDRGNEKLFF. The CDR3 nucleotides are TGTGCCAGCAAGAATTTAGACAGGGGGAATGAAAAACTGTTTTTT.

To note about this clone: Germline is not matched at one junction end, which may reflect a read error. The genes are TRBV7-7 and TRBJ2-7; 14 bases fit TRBD2. The CDR3 spans 15 residues. Germline lookup yields CDR1 SSHAT and CDR2 FNYEAQ (reference sequence). CDR3 nucleotide sequence: TGTGCTAGCAGCCCAGGGACTAGCGGGAGTGACGAGCAGTACTTC. Its translation is CASSPGTSGSDEQYF.

The chain couples TRBV3-1 (or the pseudogene TRBV3-2) to TRBJ2-3; D might be TRBD2 (6 bases). Germline lookup yields CDR1 LGHDT and CDR2 YNNKEL (reference sequence). V was pared by 1 base and J by 7 bases, with 15 bases between. This CDR3 has 15 amino acids. Written as DNA, the CDR3 is TGTGCCAGCAGCCAAGTAGGATTAGCGGAAAATACGCAGTATTTT. Encoded protein: CASSQVGLAENTQYF.

The chain carries TRBV4-1 and TRBJ1-1, with no clear D. Germline values: CDR1 MGHRA, CDR2 YSYEKL. The length of the CDR3 is 10 residues. Trimming shortened V by 11 bases and J by 1 base, and 5 bases separated the two germline ends. This chain's CDR3 is CARRNTEAFF. The CDR3, as DNA: TGCGCCCGGAGGAACACTGAAGCTTTCTTT.

The chain carries TRBV2 and TRBJ2-3; 8 nucleotides line up with TRBD2. CDR3 size: 17 residues. The germline CDR1 and CDR2 sequences are SNHLY and FYNNEI. The ends lost 2 bases at V and 2 bases at J; junction bases unmatched: 9. As DNA, the CDR3 is TGTGCCAGCAGTGAAAGTCTCACTAGCGGACCCACAGATACGCAGTATTTT. It translates to CASSESLTSGPTDTQYF.

This chain joins TRBV12-3 or TRBV12-4 and TRBJ1-5; D gene unclear. Trimming cost V 6 bases and J 4 bases, with 10 bases left between them. There are 13 residues in the CDR3. The CDR3 sequence: CASSIQVNQPQHF. The CDR3 DNA sequence: TGTGCCAGCAGCATCCAGGTGAATCAGCCCCAGCATTTT.

The rearrangement uses TRBV2 and TRBJ2-1; tentative D call: TRBD2 (5 bases). The CDR3 spans 15 residues. Trimming removed 4 bases at V and 0 bases at J, with 10 bases between. CDR1 is SNHLY, CDR2 FYNNEI, per germline. This chain's CDR3 is CASSGTGSSYNEQFF. Written as DNA, the CDR3 is TGTGCCAGCAGTGGGACTGGGAGCTCCTACAATGAGCAGTTCTTC. The whole variable domain, filled in from reference TRBV2 and TRBJ2-1, reads EPEVTQTPSHQVTQMGQEVILRCVPISNHLYFYWYRQILGQKVEFLVSFYNNEISEKSEIFDDQFSVERPDGSNFTLKIRSTKLEDSAMYFCASSGTGSSYNEQFFGPGTRLTVL.

The chain joins TRBV30 to TRBJ1-2; 11 bases are shared with TRBD1. V lost 3 bases, J lost 0 bases, and 12 bases stayed unmatched. Germline V lookup: CDR1 GTSNPN, CDR2 SVGIG (reference sequence). The CDR3 consists of 18 residues. The CDR3 DNA reads TGTGCCTGGAGCAGAGGACAGGGGGCTTCTCGACCTAACTATGGCTACACCTTC. Residues: CAWSRGQGASRPNYGYTF.

The V gene is TRBV5-1, the J gene TRBJ1-2; 7 bases are a match to TRBD1. The ends lost 4 bases at V and 8 bases at J; junction bases unmatched: 8. The CDR3 totals 13 residues. Germline V lookup: CDR1 SGHRS, CDR2 YFSETQ. The CDR3 DNA follows: TGCGCCAGCAGCCTAGGACAGGAGGGAGGCTACACCTTC. As protein: CASSLGQEGGYTF.

V gene TRBV28 combines with J gene TRBJ2-1; D might be TRBD1 (6 bases). The V and J ends lost 5 bases and 2 bases respectively, with 13 bases between them. This CDR3 spans 15 amino acids. Looked up from germline, CDR1 is MDHEN and CDR2 is SYDVKM. Here the CDR3 reads CASSRQVLAYNEQFF. The CDR3 bases are TGTGCCAGCAGTCGACAGGTACTAGCCTACAATGAGCAGTTCTTC.

The chain employs TRBV5-6 and TRBJ2-7; maybe TRBD1 (6 bases). Germline loops: CDR1 SGHDT, CDR2 YYEEEE. The CDR3 is 16 residues long. Trimming took off 3 bases at V and 1 base at J, with 17 bases between the two ends. The CDR3 DNA follows: TGTGCCAGCAGCTCCCCAGGGGATTGGGGGTCCTACGAGCAGTACTTC. This codes for CASSSPGDWGSYEQYF.

In its sample, this clone was seen once. The V and J genes are TRBV5-1 and TRBJ1-4; TRBD1 agrees at 11 bases. The CDR3 has 17 amino acids. Germline CDR1 and CDR2: SGHRS and YFSETQ. V was clipped by 4 bases and J by 4 bases; unmatched bases: 9. The CDR3 spells CASSRGTGGRGNEKLFF. For the CDR3, the DNA is TGCGCCAGCAGCCGCGGGACAGGGGGACGTGGTAATGAAAAACTGTTTTTT.

The V gene is TRBV7-3, the J gene TRBJ2-7; 8 bases fit TRBD1. The CDR3 contains 13 residues. Germline loops: CDR1 SGHTA, CDR2 FQGTGA. For the CDR3, the DNA is TGTGGGGAAAAGGGGACAGGCACCTACGAGCAGTACTTC. Amino acids: CGEKGTGTYEQYF.

V usage is TRBV15 and J usage is TRBJ2-1; no clear D. The V end lost 4 bases, the J end lost 6 bases, and 13 bases lay between the germline ends. This CDR3 is 14 amino acids long. CDR1 is LNHNV and CDR2 is YYDKDF in the germline V gene (reference sequence). CDR3 coding DNA: TGTGCCACCAGCACCCGCGTTATCCTCAATGAGCAGTTCTTC. Encoded protein: CATSTRVILNEQFF.

The chain joins TRBV6-1 to TRBJ2-1; 11 bases agree with TRBD2. With V trimmed by 3 bases and J by 7 bases, 2 bases remained unmatched. This CDR3 region has 14 residues. Germline assignment: CDR1 MNHNS and CDR2 SASEGT. CDR3 region: CASSELAGGNEQFF. The CDR3 coding sequence is TGTGCCAGCAGTGAGCTAGCGGGAGGAAATGAGCAGTTCTTC.

This sequence joins TRBV3-1 (or the pseudogene TRBV3-2) and TRBJ2-1, with 15 bases identical to TRBD2. The CDR3 runs 15 residues. Losses at the gene ends were 4 bases for V and 7 bases for J; bases not matched to a gene: 2. In germline, CDR1 is LGHDT, CDR2 YNNKEL (reference sequence). Here the CDR3 reads CASSLGTSGRNEQFF. CDR3 coding DNA: TGTGCCAGCAGCCTAGGGACTAGCGGGAGGAATGAGCAGTTCTTC.

CDR3 DNA sequence: TGTGCCAGCAGTTATACCTATGCTTACGAGCAGTACTTC. It encodes CASSYTYAYEQYF. The V and J genes are TRBV6-5 and TRBJ2-7; no clear D. In germline, CDR1 is MNHEY, CDR2 SVGAGI. The CDR3 spans 13 residues. V was pared by 3 bases and J by 4 bases, with 10 bases between.

This sequence joins TRBV3-1 (or the pseudogene TRBV3-2) and TRBJ1-4; tentative D call: TRBD1 (6 bases). CDR3 length: 18 amino acids. V lost 1 base to trimming and J lost 7 bases, with 22 bases between them. The germline gives CDR1 LGHDT, CDR2 YNNKEL (reference sequence). Here the CDR3 DNA reads TGTGCCAGCAGCCAAGCCCCGGGACAAGGAAGATCTAGTGAAAAACTGTTTTTT. Translated: CASSQAPGQGRSSEKLFF.

The chain has TRBV30 and TRBJ2-3; 11 positions agree with TRBD1. Losses at the gene ends were 1 base for V and 5 bases for J; bases not matched to a gene: 8. Germline V gene sequence: CDR1 GTSNPN, CDR2 SVGIG (reference sequence). There are 16 residues in the CDR3. CDR3 DNA sequence: TGTGCCTGGAGTGACGCCAGGACAGGGGGCTTAGATACGCAGTATTTT. Its protein product is CAWSDARTGGLDTQYF.

The CDR3 sequence: CASSQGIGTEAFF. CDR3 DNA sequence: TGTGCCAGTAGTCAGGGGATCGGCACTGAAGCTTTCTTT. This chain links TRBV19 with TRBJ1-1, with D maybe TRBD1 (6 bases). Germline V CDR1 and CDR2: LNHDA, SQIVND (reference sequence). Trimming shortened V by 5 bases and J by 4 bases, and 11 bases separated the two germline ends. The CDR3 has 13 residues. The full variable domain, completed using reference TRBV19 and TRBJ1-1, is DGGITQSPKYLFRKEGQNVTLSCEQNLNHDAMYWYRQDPGQGLRLIYYSQIVNDFQKGDIAEGYSVSREKKESFPLTVTSAQKNPTAFYLCASSQGIGTEAFFGQGTRLTVV.

J is TRBJ2-3 and V is TRBV29-1; 7 bases fit TRBD1. Germline CDR1 reads SQVTM; CDR2 reads ANQGSEA. Germline trimming cut 6 bases from V and 2 bases from J; bases unmatched to any gene: 5. The CDR3 runs to 13 residues. This CDR3 is CSVAGGATDTQYF. In DNA, the CDR3 is TGCAGCGTCGCAGGGGGAGCCACAGATACGCAGTATTTT.